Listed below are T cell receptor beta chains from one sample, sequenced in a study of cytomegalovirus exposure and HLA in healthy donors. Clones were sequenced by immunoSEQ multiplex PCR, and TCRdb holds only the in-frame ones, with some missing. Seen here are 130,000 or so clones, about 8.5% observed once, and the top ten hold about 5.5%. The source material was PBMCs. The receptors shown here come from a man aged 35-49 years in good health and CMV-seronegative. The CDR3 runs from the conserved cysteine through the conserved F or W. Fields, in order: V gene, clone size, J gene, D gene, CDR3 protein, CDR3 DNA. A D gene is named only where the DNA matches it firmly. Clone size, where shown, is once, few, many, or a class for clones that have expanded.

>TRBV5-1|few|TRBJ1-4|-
CASTGVDEKLFF
TGCGCCAGCACGGGGGTCGATGAAAAACTGTTTTTT
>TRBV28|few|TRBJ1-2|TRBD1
CASKVAQGAPYGYTF
TGTGCCAGCAAAGTAGCCCAGGGGGCGCCTTATGGCTACACCTTC
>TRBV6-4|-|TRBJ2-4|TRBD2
CASSDRRGGYF
TGTGCCAGCAGTGACAGGCGCGGGGGGTACTTC
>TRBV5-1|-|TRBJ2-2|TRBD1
CASSLVGTGDTGELFF
TGCGCCAGCAGCTTGGTCGGGACAGGGGACACCGGGGAGCTGTTTTTT
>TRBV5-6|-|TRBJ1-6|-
CASSLAGVAPLHF
TGTGCCAGCAGCTTGGCAGGGGTGGCACCCCTCCACTTT
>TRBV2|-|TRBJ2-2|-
CASRRTGGDTGELFF
TGTGCCAGCAGACGGACAGGCGGGGACACCGGGGAGCTGTTTTTT
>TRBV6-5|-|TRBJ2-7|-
CASSYADSYEQYF
TGCGCCAGCAGTTACGCGGACTCCTACGAGCAGTACTTC
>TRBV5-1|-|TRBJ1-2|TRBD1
CASSWGQGDPRHNYGYTF
TGCGCCAGCAGCTGGGGACAGGGGGACCCGAGACACAACTATGGCTACACCTTC
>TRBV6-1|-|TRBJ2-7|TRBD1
CASSEVSGQRGEQYF
TGTGCCAGCAGTGAAGTTTCGGGACAGAGGGGAGAGCAGTACTTC
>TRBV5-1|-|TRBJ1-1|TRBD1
CASSPLAGGIMNTEAFF
TGCGCCAGCAGCCCTTTGGCAGGGGGCATTATGAACACTGAAGCTTTCTTT
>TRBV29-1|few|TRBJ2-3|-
CSVEEDSTPDTQYF
TGCAGCGTTGAAGAGGACAGTACCCCAGATACGCAGTATTTT
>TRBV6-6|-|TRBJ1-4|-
CASSFLDSEKLFF
TGTGCCAGCAGTTTTCTGGACAGTGAAAAACTGTTTTTT
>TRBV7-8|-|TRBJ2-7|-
CASSLARATQYF
TGTGCCAGCAGCTTAGCGCGGGCTACACAGTACTTC
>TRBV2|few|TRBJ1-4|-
CASSDVRVREKLFF
TGTGCCAGCAGTGATGTCAGGGTGAGAGAAAAACTGTTTTTT
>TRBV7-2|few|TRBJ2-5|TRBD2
CASSLNSGGAKTQYF
TGTGCCAGCAGCTTAAATAGCGGGGGGGCAAAGACCCAGTACTTC
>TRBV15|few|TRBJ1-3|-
CATSPRRGGGNTIYF
TGTGCTACCAGCCCGAGGCGGGGAGGAGGAAACACCATATATTTT
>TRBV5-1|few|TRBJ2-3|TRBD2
CASSLEPGGLDTQYF
TGCGCCAGCAGCTTGGAACCGGGGGGTTTGGATACGCAGTATTTT
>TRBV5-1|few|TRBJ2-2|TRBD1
CASSTRTGAAGELFF
TGCGCCAGCAGCACACGGACAGGAGCGGCCGGGGAGCTGTTTTTT
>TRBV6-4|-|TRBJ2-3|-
CASSNGVTDTQYF
TGTGCCAGCAGCAACGGTGTCACAGATACGCAGTATTTT
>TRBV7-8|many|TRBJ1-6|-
CASSPLELSNSPLHF
TGTGCCAGCAGCCCCTTAGAGCTTAGTAATTCACCCCTCCACTTT
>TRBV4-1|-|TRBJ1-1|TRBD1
CASSQGQGMNTEAFF
TGCGCCAGCAGCCAAGGACAGGGAATGAACACTGAAGCTTTCTTT
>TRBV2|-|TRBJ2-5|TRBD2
CASSDPTSGGALETQYF
TGTGCCAGCAGTGACCCGACTAGCGGGGGGGCTCTAGAGACCCAGTACTTC
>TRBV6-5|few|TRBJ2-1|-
CASTHRGADEQFF
TGTGCCAGCACTCACCGGGGGGCGGATGAGCAGTTCTTC
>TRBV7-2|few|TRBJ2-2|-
CASSLLQYSGELFF
TGTGCCAGCAGCTTACTCCAGTATTCCGGGGAGCTGTTTTTT
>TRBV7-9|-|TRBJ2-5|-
CASSRKLGNQETQYF
TGTGCCAGCAGCCGAAAGTTGGGCAACCAAGAGACCCAGTACTTC
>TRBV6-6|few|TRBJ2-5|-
CASSEWGRETQYF
TGTGCCAGCAGTGAGTGGGGGCGGGAGACCCAGTACTTC
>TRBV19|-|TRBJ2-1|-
CASTGVGTYNEQFF
TGTGCCAGTACAGGGGTTGGCACCTACAATGAGCAGTTCTTC
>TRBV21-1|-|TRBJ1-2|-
CASRRQGGNYGYTF
TGTGCCAGCAGACGACAGGGGGGAAACTATGGCTACACCTTC
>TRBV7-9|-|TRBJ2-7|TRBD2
CASFGGGREQYF
TGTGCCAGCTTCGGCGGGGGGCGCGAGCAGTACTTC
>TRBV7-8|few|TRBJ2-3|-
CASSWTSSTDTQYF
TGTGCCAGCAGCTGGACTTCTAGCACAGATACGCAGTATTTT
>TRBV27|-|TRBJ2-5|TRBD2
CASSPGLAGGPEETQYF
TGTGCCAGCAGTCCGGGACTAGCGGGGGGGCCGGAAGAGACCCAGTACTTC
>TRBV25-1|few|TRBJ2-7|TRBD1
CASSRTGGYEQYF
TGTGCCAGCAGTAGGACAGGGGGCTACGAGCAGTACTTC
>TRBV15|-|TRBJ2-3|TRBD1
CATSRRQGSTDTQYF
TGTGCCACCAGCAGAAGACAGGGAAGCACAGATACGCAGTATTTT
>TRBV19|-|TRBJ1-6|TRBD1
CASSINLRTGTYSPLHF
TGTGCCAGTAGTATAAACCTCAGGACAGGGACTTATTCACCCCTCCACTTT
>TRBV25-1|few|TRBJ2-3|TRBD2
CASSEASGRTDTQYF
TGTGCCAGCAGTGAAGCTAGCGGGCGCACAGATACGCAGTATTTT
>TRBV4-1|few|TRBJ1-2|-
CASSRPKGGEGYTF
TGCGCCAGCAGCCGCCCAAAAGGGGGGGAAGGCTACACCTTC
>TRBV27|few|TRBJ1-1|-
CASRGGTEAFF
TGTGCCAGCAGAGGGGGTACTGAAGCTTTCTTT
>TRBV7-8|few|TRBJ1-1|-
CASSPADRLNTEAFF
TGTGCCAGCAGCCCAGCCGACAGGTTGAACACTGAAGCTTTCTTT
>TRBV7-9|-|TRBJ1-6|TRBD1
CASSRDSYNSPLHF
TGTGCCAGCAGCCGGGACAGCTATAATTCACCCCTCCACTTT
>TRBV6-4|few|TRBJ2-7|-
CAPKQVPYEQYF
TGTGCCCCGAAGCAGGTCCCCTACGAGCAGTACTTC
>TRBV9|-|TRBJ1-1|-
CASSPLRSEAFF
TGTGCCAGCAGCCCCCTCCGGTCTGAAGCTTTCTTT
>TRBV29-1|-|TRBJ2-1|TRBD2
CSVGGGGYNEQFF
TGCAGCGTTGGTGGGGGGGGGTACAATGAGCAGTTCTTC
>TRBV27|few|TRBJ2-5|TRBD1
CASSREGQGVKTQYF
TGTGCCAGCAGCAGAGAGGGACAGGGGGTAAAGACCCAGTACTTC
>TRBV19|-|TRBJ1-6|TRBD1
CASTPVGGQGNSPLHF
TGTGCCAGTACCCCGGTCGGGGGACAGGGGAATTCACCCCTCCACTTT
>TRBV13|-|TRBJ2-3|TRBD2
CASSFLTSGSSTDTQYF
TGTGCCAGCAGCTTCCTTACTAGCGGATCTAGCACAGATACGCAGTATTTT
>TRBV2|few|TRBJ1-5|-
CASSGLRTQNQPQHF
TGTGCCAGCAGTGGATTGAGGACACAAAATCAGCCCCAGCATTTT
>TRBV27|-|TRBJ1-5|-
CASRDTNQPQHF
TGTGCCAGCAGGGACACCAATCAGCCCCAGCATTTT
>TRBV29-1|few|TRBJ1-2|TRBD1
CSVDLGQGRGYTF
TGCAGCGTTGACTTAGGACAGGGACGTGGCTACACCTTC
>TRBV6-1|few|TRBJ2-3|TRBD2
CASSEGVGGGPRDTQYF
TGTGCCAGCAGTGAAGGGGTGGGCGGGGGGCCCCGGGATACGCAGTATTTT
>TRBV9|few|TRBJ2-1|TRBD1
CASSSRQGGNNEQFF
TGTGCCAGCAGCTCCCGACAGGGTGGAAACAATGAGCAGTTCTTC
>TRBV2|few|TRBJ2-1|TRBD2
CASTPLAGAFYNEQFF
TGTGCCAGCACCCCTTTAGCGGGAGCCTTCTACAATGAGCAGTTCTTC
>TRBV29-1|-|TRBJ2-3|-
CSVVGGDSTDTQYF
TGCAGCGTTGTTGGAGGGGATAGCACAGATACGCAGTATTTT
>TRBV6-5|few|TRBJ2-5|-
CATRFGETQYF
TGTGCCACCAGATTCGGGGAGACCCAGTACTTC
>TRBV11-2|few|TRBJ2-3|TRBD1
CATARGQRPDTQYF
TGTGCCACCGCCAGGGGGCAGAGACCAGATACGCAGTATTTT
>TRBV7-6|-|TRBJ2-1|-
CASSPGDSRNEQFF
TGTGCCAGCAGCCCCGGGGACTCTCGCAATGAGCAGTTCTTC
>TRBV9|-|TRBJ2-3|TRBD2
CASSVLAGGHGDTQYF
TGTGCCAGCAGCGTTCTAGCGGGGGGGCATGGAGATACGCAGTATTTT
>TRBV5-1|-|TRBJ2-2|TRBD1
CASSGLGLDRGFGELFF
TGCGCCAGCAGCGGATTGGGTCTGGACAGGGGGTTCGGGGAGCTGTTTTTT
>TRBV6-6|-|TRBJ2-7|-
CASSSDKSTYEQYF
TGTGCCAGCAGTTCCGACAAGTCCACCTACGAGCAGTACTTC